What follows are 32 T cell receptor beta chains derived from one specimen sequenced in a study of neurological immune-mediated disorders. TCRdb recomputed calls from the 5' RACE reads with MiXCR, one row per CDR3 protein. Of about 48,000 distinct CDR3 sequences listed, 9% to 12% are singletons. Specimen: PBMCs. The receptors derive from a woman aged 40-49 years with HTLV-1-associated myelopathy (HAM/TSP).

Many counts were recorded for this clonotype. The CDR3 nucleotides read TGTGCCAGCAGTGAAGCGCATTGGACTGATCTAAACACCGGGGAGCTGTTTTTT. Encoded protein: CASSEAHWTDLNTGELFF. V and J are TRBV6-1 and TRBJ2-2; perhaps TRBD2 as D (5 bases). Germline V gene lookup returns CDR1 MNHNS and CDR2 SASEGT. CDR3 length equals 18 residues. V lost 0 bases, J lost 2 bases, and 16 bases lay in between.

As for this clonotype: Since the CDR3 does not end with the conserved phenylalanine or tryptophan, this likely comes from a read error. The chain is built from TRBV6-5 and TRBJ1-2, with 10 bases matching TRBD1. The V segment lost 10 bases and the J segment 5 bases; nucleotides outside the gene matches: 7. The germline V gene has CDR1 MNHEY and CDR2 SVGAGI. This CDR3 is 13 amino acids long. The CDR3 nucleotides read TGTGCCAACACTCGACAGGGGGCATATGGCTACACCTTA. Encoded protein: CANTRQGAYGYTL.

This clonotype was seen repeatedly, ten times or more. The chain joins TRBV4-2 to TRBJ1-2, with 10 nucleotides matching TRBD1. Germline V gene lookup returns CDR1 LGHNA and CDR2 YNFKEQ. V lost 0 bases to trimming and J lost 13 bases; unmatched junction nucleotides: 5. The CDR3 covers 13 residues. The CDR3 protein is CASSQDTGQGSTF. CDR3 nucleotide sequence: TGTGCCAGCAGCCAAGACACGGGACAGGGGTCCACCTTC.

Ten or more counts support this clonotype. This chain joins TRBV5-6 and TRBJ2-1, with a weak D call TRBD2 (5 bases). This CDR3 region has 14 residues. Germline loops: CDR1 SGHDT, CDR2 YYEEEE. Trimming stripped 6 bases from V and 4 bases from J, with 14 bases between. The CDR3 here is CASISGLLYNEQFF. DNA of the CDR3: TGTGCCAGCATAAGTGGACTTCTGTACAATGAGCAGTTCTTC.

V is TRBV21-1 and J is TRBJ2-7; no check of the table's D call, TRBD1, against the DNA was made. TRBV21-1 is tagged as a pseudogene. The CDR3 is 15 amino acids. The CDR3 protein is CASSKDRGSSYEQYF. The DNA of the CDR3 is TGTGCCAGCAGCAAAGACAGGGGGAGCTCCTACGAGCAGTACTTC.

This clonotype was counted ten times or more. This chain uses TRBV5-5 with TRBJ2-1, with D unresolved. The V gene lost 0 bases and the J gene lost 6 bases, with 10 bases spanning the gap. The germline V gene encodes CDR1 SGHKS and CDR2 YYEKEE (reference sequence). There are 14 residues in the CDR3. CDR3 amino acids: CASSLGVRLNEQFF. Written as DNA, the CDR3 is TGTGCCAGCAGCTTGGGGGTCCGCCTCAATGAGCAGTTCTTC.

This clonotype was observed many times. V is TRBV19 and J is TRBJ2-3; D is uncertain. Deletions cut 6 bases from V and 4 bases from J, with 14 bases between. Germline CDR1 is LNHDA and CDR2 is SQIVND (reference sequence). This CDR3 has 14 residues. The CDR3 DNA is TGTGCCAGTAGCCCAGAACGAGGAGCAGATACGCAGTATTTT. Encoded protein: CASSPERGADTQYF.

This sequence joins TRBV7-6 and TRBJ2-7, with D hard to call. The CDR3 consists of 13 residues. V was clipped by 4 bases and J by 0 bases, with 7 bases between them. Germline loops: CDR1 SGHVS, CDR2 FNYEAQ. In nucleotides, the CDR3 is TGTGCCAGCAGCTCCAGGAGCTCCTACGAGCAGTACTTC. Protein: CASSSRSSYEQYF.

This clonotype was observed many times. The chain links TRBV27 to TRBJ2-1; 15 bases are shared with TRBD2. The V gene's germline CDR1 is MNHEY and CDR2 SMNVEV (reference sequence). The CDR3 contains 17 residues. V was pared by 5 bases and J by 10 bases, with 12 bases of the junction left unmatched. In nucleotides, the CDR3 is TGTGCCAGCAGTAAACGCGGACTAGCGGGGGGGGCCGGGGAGCAGTTCTTC. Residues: CASSKRGLAGGAGEQFF.

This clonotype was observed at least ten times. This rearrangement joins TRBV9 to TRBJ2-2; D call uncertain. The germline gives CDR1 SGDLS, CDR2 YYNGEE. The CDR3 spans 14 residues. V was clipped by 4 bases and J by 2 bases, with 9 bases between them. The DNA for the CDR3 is TGTGCCAGCAGCTCGACCCTAAACACCGGGGAGCTGTTTTTT. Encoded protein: CASSSTLNTGELFF.

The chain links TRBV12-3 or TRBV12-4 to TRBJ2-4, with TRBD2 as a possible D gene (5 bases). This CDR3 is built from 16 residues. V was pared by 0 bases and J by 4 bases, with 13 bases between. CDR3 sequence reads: CASSLAASRGKNIQYF. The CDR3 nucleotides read TGTGCCAGCAGTTTAGCGGCTTCCCGGGGAAAAAACATTCAGTACTTC.

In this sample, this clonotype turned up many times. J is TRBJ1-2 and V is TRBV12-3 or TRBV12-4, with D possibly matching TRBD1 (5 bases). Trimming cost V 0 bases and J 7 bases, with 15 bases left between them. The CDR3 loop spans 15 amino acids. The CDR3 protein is CASSLADRRVVGYTF. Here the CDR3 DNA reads TGTGCCAGCAGTTTAGCCGATCGCAGGGTCGTTGGCTACACCTTC.

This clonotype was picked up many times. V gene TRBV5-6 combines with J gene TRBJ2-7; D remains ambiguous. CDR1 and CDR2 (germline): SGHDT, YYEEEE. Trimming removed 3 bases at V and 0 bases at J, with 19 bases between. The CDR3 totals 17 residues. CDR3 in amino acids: CASSSVKTARTSYEQYF. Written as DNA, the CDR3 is TGTGCCAGCAGCTCGGTTAAGACGGCCCGTACCTCCTACGAGCAGTACTTC. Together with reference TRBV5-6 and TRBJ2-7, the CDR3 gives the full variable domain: DAGVTQSPTHLIKTRGQQVTLRCSPKSGHDTVSWYQQALGQGPQFIFQYYEEEERQRGNFPDRFSGHQFPNYSSELNVNALLLGDSALYLCASSSVKTARTSYEQYFGPGTRLTVT.

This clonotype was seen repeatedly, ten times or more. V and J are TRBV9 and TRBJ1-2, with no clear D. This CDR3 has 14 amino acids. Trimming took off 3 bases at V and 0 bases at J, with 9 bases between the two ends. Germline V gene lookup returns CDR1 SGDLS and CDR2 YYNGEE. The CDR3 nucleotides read TGTGCCAGCAGCGGATGGAGAGCTAACTATGGCTACACCTTC. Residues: CASSGWRANYGYTF.

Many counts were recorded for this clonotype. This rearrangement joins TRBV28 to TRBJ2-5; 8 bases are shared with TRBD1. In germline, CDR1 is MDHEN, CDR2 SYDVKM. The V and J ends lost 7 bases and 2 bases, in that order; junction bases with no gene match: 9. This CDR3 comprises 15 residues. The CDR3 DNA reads TGTGCCAGCACTCCCGGACAGGGTGAGCAAGAGACCCAGTACTTC. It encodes CASTPGQGEQETQYF.

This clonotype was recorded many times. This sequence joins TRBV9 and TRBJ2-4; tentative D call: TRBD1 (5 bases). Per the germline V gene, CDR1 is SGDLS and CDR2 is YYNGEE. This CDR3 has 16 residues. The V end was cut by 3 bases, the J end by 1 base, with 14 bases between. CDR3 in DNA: TGTGCCAGCAGCGGCGGACAACGTTCGGCCAAAAACATTCAGTACTTC. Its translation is CASSGGQRSAKNIQYF.

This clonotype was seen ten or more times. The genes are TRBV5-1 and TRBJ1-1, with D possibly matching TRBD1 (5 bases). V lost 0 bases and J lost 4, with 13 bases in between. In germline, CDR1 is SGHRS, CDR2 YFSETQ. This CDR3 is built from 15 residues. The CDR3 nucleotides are TGCGCCAGCAGCTTGGAAGGGACTGGAAGCACTGAAGCTTTCTTT. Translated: CASSLEGTGSTEAFF.

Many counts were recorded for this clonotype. CDR3 in amino acids: CASSLSGANVLTF. DNA for the CDR3: TGTGCCAGCAGTTTATCTGGGGCCAACGTCCTGACTTTC. J is TRBJ2-6 and V is TRBV27; D gene ambiguous. V lost 0 bases to trimming and J lost 3 bases, with 0 bases between them. The germline V gene encodes CDR1 MNHEY and CDR2 SMNVEV (reference sequence). This CDR3 has 13 amino acids.

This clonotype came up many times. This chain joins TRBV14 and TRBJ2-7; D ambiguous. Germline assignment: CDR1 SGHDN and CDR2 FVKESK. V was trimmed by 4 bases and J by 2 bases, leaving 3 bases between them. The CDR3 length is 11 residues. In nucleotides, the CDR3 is TGTGCCAGCAGCCTAACCTACGAGCAGTACTTC. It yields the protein CASSLTYEQYF.

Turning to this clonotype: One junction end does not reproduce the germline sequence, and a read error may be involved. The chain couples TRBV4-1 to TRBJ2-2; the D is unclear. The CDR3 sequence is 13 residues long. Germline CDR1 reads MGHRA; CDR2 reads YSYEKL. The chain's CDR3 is CASSQEVTWELFF. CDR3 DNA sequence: TGCGCCAGCAGCCAAGAGGTCACCTGGGAGCTGTTTTTT.

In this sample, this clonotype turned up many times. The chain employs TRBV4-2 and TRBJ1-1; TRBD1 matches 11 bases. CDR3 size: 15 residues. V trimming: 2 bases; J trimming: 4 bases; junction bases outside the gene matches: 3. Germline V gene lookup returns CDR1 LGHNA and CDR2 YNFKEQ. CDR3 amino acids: CASSQLGTGGTEAFF. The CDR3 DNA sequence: TGTGCCAGCAGCCAACTGGGGACAGGGGGCACTGAAGCTTTCTTT.

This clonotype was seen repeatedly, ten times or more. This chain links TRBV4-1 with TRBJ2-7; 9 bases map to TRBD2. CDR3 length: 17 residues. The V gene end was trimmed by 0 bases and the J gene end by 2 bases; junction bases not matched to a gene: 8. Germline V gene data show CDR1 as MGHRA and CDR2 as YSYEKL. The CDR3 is CASSQEYWRGGPYEQYF. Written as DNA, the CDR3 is TGCGCCAGCAGCCAAGAGTACTGGCGGGGGGGCCCCTACGAGCAGTACTTC.

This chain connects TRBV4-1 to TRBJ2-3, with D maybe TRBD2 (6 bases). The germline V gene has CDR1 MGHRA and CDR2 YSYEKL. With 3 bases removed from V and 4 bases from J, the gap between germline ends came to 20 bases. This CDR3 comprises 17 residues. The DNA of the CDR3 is TGCGCCAGCAGCCATAGTCCCAACGGAGGGTTTTCAGATACGCAGTATTTT. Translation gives CASSHSPNGGFSDTQYF.

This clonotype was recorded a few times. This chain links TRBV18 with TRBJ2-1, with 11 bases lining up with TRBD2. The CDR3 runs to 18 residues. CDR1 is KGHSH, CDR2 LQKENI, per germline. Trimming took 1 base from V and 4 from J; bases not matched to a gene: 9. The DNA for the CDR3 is TGTGCCAGCTCACCACACCCGCCGGGACTAGCGGCATACAATGAGCAGTTCTTC. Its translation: CASSPHPPGLAAYNEQFF.

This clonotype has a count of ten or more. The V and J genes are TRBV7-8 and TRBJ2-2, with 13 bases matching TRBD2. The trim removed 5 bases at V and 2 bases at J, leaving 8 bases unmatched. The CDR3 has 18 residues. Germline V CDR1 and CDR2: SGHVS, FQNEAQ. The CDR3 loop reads CASSAMGLAGSNTGELFF. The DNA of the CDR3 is TGTGCCAGCAGCGCAATGGGACTAGCGGGGTCTAACACCGGGGAGCTGTTTTTT.

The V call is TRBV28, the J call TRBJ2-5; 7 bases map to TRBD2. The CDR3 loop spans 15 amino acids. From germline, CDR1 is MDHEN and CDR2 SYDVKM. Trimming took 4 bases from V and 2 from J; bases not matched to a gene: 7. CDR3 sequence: CASSWGGGGQETQYF. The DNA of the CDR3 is TGTGCCAGCAGTTGGGGTGGGGGGGGGCAAGAGACCCAGTACTTC.

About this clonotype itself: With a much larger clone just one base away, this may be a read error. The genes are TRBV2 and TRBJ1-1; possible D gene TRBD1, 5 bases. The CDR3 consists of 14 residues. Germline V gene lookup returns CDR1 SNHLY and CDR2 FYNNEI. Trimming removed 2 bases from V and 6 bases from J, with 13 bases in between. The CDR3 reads CASSENRWSSEAFF. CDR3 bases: TGTGCCAGCAGTGAAAACAGGTGGTCCTCTGAAGCTTTCTTT.

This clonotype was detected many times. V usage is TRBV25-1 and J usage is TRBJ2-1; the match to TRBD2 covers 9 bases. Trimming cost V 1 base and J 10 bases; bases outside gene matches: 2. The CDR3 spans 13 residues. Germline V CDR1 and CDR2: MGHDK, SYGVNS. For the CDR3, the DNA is TGTGCCAGCAGTGAATCCCTAGCGGGGGAGCAGTTCTTC. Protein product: CASSESLAGEQFF.

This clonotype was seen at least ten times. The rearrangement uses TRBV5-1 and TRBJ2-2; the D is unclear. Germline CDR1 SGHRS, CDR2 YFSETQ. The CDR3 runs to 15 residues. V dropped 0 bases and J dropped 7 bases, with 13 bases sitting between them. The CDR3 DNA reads TGCGCCAGCAGCTTGGAGATTGGACGCCTCGGGGAGCTGTTTTTT. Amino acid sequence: CASSLEIGRLGELFF.

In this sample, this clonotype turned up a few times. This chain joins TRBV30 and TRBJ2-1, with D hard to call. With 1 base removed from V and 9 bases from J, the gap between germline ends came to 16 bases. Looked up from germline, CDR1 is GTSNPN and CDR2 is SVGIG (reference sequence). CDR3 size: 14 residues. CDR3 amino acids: CAWSDSSGVAEQFF. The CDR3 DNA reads TGTGCCTGGAGTGATAGCTCTGGGGTTGCTGAGCAGTTCTTC.

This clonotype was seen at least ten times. As DNA, the CDR3 is TGCAGCGTTGGATCTAGCACAGATACGCAGTATTTT. Translated: CSVGSSTDTQYF. The V gene is TRBV29-1, the J gene TRBJ2-3; D unclear. Germline CDR1 is SQVTM and CDR2 is ANQGSEA. CDR3 length: 12 residues. The V gene lost 4 bases and the J gene lost 0 bases, with 5 bases spanning the gap.

The CDR3 DNA reads TGCAGTGCTAGAGACCCCGGGACAGGGAGCACTACCGGGGAGCTGTTTTTT. Its protein is CSARDPGTGSTTGELFF. The chain recombines TRBV20-1 with TRBJ2-2; 9 nucleotides line up with TRBD1. With 0 bases clipped from V and 5 bases from J, the junction kept 10 bases outside the gene matches. Germline V lookup: CDR1 DFQATT, CDR2 SNEGSKA (reference sequence). This CDR3 spans 17 amino acids.